This TCR beta chain was sequenced during a study of cytomegalovirus exposure and HLA in healthy donors. General study results and limits: Later work found most CMV-associated TCR beta chains apparently HLA-restricted. In vitro testing confirmed a few CMV-associated chains as specific for CMV antigens.

Turning to this clone: Its antigen is unknown.

V was cut by 5 bases and J by 16 bases, with 19 bases left in between. Germline assignment: CDR1 SGHDT and CDR2 YYEEEE. The CDR3 runs 12 residues. Amplification used 60 Vbeta primers and 13 Jbeta primers. TCRdb's copy holds only in-frame clones and misses some; the assay was immunoSEQ multiplex PCR. The repertoire has about 150,000 clones, more than 75% of them found once; the top ten carry over 6%. The V gene is TRBV5-6, the J gene TRBJ2-1; tentatively, D is TRBD2 (5 bases). The source is a man aged 30-40 years in good health and CMV-seropositive. Sample: PBMCs. The chain's CDR3 is CASSTGVGDGFF. CDR3 nucleotides: TGTGCCAGCAGTACTGGGGTGGGAGACGGATTCTTC.